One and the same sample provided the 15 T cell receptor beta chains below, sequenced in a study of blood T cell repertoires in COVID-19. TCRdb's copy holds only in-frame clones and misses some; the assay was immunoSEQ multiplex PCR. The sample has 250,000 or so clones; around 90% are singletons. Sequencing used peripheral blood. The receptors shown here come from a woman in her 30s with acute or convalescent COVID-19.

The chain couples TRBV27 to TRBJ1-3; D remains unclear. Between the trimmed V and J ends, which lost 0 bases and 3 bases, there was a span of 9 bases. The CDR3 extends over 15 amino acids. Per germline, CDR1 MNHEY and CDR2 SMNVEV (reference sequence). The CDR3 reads CASSLSPPDGNTIYF. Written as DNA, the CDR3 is TGTGCCAGCAGTTTATCGCCCCCAGATGGAAACACCATATATTTT.

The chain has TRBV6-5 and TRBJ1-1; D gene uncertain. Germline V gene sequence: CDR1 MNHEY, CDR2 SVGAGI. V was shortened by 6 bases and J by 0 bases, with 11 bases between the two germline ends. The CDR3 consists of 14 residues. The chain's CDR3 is CASSASTMNTEAFF. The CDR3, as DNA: TGTGCCAGCAGCGCAAGCACCATGAACACTGAAGCTTTCTTT.

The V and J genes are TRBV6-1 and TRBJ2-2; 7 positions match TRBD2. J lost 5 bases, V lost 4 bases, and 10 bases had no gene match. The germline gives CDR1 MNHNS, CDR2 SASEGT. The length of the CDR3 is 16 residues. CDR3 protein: CASSAPSGFGTGELFF. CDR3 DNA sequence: TGTGCCAGCAGTGCTCCTAGCGGCTTTGGTACCGGGGAGCTGTTTTTT.

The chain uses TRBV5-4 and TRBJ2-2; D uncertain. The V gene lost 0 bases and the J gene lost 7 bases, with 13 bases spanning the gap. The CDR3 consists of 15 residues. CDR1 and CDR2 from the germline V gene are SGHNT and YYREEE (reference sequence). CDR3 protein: CASSLERASRGELFF. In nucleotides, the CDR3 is TGTGCCAGCAGCTTGGAGCGAGCGTCCCGCGGGGAGCTGTTTTTT.

The CDR3 coding sequence is TGTGCCAGCAGGCATAGCGCTAGCGGGAAGACCTACGAGCAGTACTTC. Protein: CASRHSASGKTYEQYF. The V call is TRBV13, the J call TRBJ2-7, with TRBD2 matching over 9 bases. J lost 2 bases, V lost 6 bases, and 11 bases had no gene match. CDR1 PRHDT and CDR2 FYEKMQ come from the germline V gene (reference sequence). The CDR3 is 16 amino acids.

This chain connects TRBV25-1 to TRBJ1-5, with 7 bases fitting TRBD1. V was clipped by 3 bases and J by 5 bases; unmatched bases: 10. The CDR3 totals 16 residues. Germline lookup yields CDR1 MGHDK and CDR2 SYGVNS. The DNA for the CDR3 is TGTGCCAGCAGTGATTCAAAGGACAGGCTTCATCAGCCCCAGCATTTT. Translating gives CASSDSKDRLHQPQHF.

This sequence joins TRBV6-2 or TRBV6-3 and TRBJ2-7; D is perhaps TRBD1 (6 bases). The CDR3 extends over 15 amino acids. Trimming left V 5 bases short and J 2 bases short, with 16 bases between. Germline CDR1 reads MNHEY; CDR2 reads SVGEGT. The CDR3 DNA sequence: TGTGCCAGCAGTGCTACCTCGGGACAAACCTACGAGCAGTACTTC. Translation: CASSATSGQTYEQYF.

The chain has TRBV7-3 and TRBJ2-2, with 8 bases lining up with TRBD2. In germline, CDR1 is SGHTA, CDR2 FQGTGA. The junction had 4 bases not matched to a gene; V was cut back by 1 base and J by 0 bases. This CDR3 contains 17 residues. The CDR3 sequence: CASSLRPGLANTGELFF. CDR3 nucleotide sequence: TGTGCCAGCAGCTTAAGACCGGGACTAGCGAACACCGGGGAGCTGTTTTTT.

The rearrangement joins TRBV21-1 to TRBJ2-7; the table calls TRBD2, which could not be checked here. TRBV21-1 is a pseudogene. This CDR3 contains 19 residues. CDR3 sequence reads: CASSNEYMGLRSWAYEQYF. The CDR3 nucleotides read TGTGCCAGCAGCAATGAATATATGGGACTCCGATCCTGGGCCTACGAGCAGTACTTC.

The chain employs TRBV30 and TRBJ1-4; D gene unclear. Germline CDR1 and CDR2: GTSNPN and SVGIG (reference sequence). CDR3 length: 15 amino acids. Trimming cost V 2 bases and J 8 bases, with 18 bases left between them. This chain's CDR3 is CAWSPPQPFREKLFF. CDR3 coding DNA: TGTGCCTGGAGTCCGCCACAGCCCTTTAGGGAAAAACTGTTTTTT.

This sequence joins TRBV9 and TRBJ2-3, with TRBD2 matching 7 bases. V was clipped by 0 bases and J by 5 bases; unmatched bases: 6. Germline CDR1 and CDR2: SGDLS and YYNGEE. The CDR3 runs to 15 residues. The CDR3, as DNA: TGTGCCAGCAGCGTAGGGGGCGGGAGCTTAGATACGCAGTATTTT. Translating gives CASSVGGGSLDTQYF.

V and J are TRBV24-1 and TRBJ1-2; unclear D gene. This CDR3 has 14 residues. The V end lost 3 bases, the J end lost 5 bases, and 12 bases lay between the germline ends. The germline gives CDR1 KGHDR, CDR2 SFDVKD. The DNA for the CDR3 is TGTGCCACCAGTGATCCGAGCGGACCGTATGGCTACACCTTC. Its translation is CATSDPSGPYGYTF.

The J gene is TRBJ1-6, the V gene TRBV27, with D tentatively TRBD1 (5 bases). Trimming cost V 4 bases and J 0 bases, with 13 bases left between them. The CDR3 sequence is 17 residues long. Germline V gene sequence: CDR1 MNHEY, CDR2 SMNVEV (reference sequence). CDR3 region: CASSSGGLSSYNSPLHF. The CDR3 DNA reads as TGTGCCAGCAGTTCCGGGGGTCTTAGCTCCTATAATTCACCCCTCCACTTT.

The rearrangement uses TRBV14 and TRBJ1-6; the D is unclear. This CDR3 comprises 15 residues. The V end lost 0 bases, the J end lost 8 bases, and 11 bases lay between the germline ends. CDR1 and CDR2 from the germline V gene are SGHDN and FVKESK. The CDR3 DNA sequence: TGTGCCAGCAGCCAAGATGTCGGTCCCTATTCACCCCTCCACTTT. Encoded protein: CASSQDVGPYSPLHF.

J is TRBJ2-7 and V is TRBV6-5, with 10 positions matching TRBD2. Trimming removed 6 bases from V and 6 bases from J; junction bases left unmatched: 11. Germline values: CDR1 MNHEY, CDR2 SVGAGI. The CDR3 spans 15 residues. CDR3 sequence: CASSSEAGGSGEQYF. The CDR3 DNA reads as TGTGCCAGCAGCTCCGAAGCGGGAGGGTCTGGCGAGCAGTACTTC.